These 12 T cell receptor beta chains came from one sample sequenced in a study of blood T cell repertoires in COVID-19. Here immunoSEQ multiplex PCR was the method, and the copy in TCRdb shows in-frame clones only, minus some. The table includes hundreds of thousands of clones, around 87% detected once. The sample comprised PBMCs or T cells enriched from blood (not recorded which). These receptors were obtained from a man aged 25 to 40 who had been exposed to COVID-19.

The chain carries TRBV7-9 and TRBJ2-2, with a possible D match to TRBD1 (5 bases). Germline loops: CDR1 SEHNR, CDR2 FQNEAQ (reference sequence). V lost 6 bases to trimming and J lost 3 bases, with 8 bases between them. The CDR3 is 13 amino acids. CDR3 sequence: CASSFRDTGELFF. CDR3 nucleotide sequence: TGTGCCAGCAGTTTCAGGGACACCGGGGAGCTGTTTTTT.

The genes are TRBV9 and TRBJ1-2, with TRBD1 matching 7 bases. The CDR3 runs to 14 residues. CDR1 is SGDLS and CDR2 is YYNGEE in the germline V gene. The V segment lost 0 bases and the J segment 7 bases; nucleotides outside the gene matches: 6. CDR3 sequence reads: CASSVGTGDSGYTF. The CDR3 DNA sequence: TGTGCCAGCAGCGTAGGTACAGGGGATAGTGGCTACACCTTC.

The genes are TRBV27 and TRBJ2-1, with 12 bases aligning to TRBD2. There are 14 residues in the CDR3. The V gene's germline CDR1 is MNHEY and CDR2 SMNVEV (reference sequence). V was pared by 7 bases and J by 7 bases, with 5 bases of the junction left unmatched. In DNA form, the CDR3 reads TGTGCCAGCACGGGACTAGCGGGTTATAATGAGCAGTTCTTC. Its translation: CASTGLAGYNEQFF.

The V call is TRBV7-6, the J call TRBJ1-6; perhaps TRBD1 as D (6 bases). Germline V CDR1 and CDR2: SGHVS, FNYEAQ. CDR3 length: 15 residues. The germline V and J ends were trimmed by 4 bases and 5 bases, with 12 bases remaining between them. The CDR3: CASSSLQGHNSPLHF. As DNA, the CDR3 is TGTGCCAGCAGCTCGTTGCAGGGGCATAATTCACCCCTCCACTTT.

The J gene is TRBJ1-2, the V gene TRBV29-1, with 7 bases that match TRBD1. Trimming at V came to 2 bases and at J to 7 bases, leaving 7 bases not matched to a gene. The CDR3 runs 13 residues. Germline CDR1 SQVTM, CDR2 ANQGSEA. The CDR3 bases are TGCAGCGTTGAAACTCGAGCAGGGGGTGGCTACACCTTC. This encodes CSVETRAGGGYTF.

This clone was observed a few times. The rearrangement joins TRBV29-1 to TRBJ1-2; D gene unclear. The CDR3 loop spans 12 amino acids. Trimming took 2 bases from V and 2 from J, leaving 6 bases between them. Germline values: CDR1 SQVTM, CDR2 ANQGSEA. The CDR3 sequence: CSVERGNYGYTF. Here the CDR3 DNA reads TGCAGCGTTGAAAGAGGGAACTATGGCTACACCTTC.

CDR3 loop: CAGGQGVGGYYGYTF. CDR3 coding DNA: TGTGCTGGCGGGCAGGGGGTGGGGGGATACTATGGCTACACCTTC. J is TRBJ1-2 and V is TRBV30, with 7 bases matching TRBD1. The germline gives CDR1 GTSNPN, CDR2 SVGIG (reference sequence). CDR3 length: 15 residues.

The chain uses TRBV4-2 and TRBJ1-4; TRBD1 matches 7 bases. V gave up 2 bases and J gave up 2 bases; unmatched junction bases: 8. Germline V CDR1 and CDR2: LGHNA, YNFKEQ. The CDR3 has 17 amino acids. CDR3 coding DNA: TGTGCCAGCAGCCAAAAAACAGGGGCTGGGACTAATGAAAAACTGTTTTTT. This translates into CASSQKTGAGTNEKLFF.

The chain has TRBV3-1 (or the pseudogene TRBV3-2) and TRBJ1-1; a weak D match, TRBD1 (5 bases). V was shortened by 4 bases and J by 3 bases, with 12 bases between the two germline ends. The CDR3 length is 14 residues. Germline loops: CDR1 LGHDT, CDR2 YNNKEL (reference sequence). CDR3 residues: CASSLRGGDTEAFF. For the CDR3, the DNA is TGTGCCAGCAGCCTACGGGGGGGGGACACTGAAGCTTTCTTT.

The chain uses TRBV5-1 and TRBJ1-2; no clear D gene. Trimming cost V 0 bases and J 8 bases, with 14 bases left between them. Germline CDR1 and CDR2: SGHRS and YFSETQ. This CDR3 region has 14 residues. The CDR3 loop is CASSLEVSTLGYTF. The CDR3 DNA follows: TGCGCCAGCAGCTTGGAGGTATCGACACTGGGCTACACCTTC.

This clone was counted only a few times. The chain carries TRBV3-1 (or the pseudogene TRBV3-2) and TRBJ2-7; no firm D call. The CDR3 consists of 15 residues. CDR1 LGHDT and CDR2 YNNKEL come from the germline V gene (reference sequence). Trimming shortened V by 0 bases and J by 2 bases, and 11 bases separated the two germline ends. The CDR3 DNA is TGTGCCAGCAGCCAAGATCTGACGGAGACCTACGAGCAGTACTTC. Protein product: CASSQDLTETYEQYF.

The gene calls are TRBV7-5 and TRBJ1-6; the table's D call of TRBD1 was not tested on the DNA. TRBV7-5 is designated a pseudogene. The CDR3 runs to 17 residues. The CDR3 DNA follows: TGTGTCAGAAGCTTAGTCAAGGGGGACAGGGCCAATTCACCCCTCCACTTT. Residues: CVRSLVKGDRANSPLHF.